A selection of T cell receptor beta chains follows, all from one sample in a study of blood T cell repertoires in COVID-19. Sequencing was performed with immunoSEQ multiplex PCR; in TCRdb, only in-frame clones are kept and a portion is missing. This sample has roughly 250,000 clones; around nine tenths occur once, and the top ten carry less than 2.5%. The material sequenced was PBMCs or T cells enriched from blood (not recorded which). These receptors were taken from a woman under 30 who had recovered from COVID-19. Both conserved end residues are part of each CDR3. The D gene is left open where the match is weak. Some rows mark clone size as missing; the rest say once, few, many or name a class of expanded clone.

V gene	clone size	J gene	D gene	CDR3 DNA	CDR3 protein
TRBV5-4	.	TRBJ1-2	TRBD1	TGTGCCAGCAGCCCCTTGGACAGGGGGTTTGGCTATGGCTACACCTTC	CASSPLDRGFGYGYTF
TRBV5-1	once	TRBJ2-7	TRBD2	TGCGCCAGCAGCAGGCGGACTAGCGGGACCTACGAGCAGTACTTC	CASSRRTSGTYEQYF
TRBV11-2	once	TRBJ1-1	TRBD1	TGTGCCAGCAGCCCACGTCCCCGGGACAGGGCTGAAGCTTTCTTT	CASSPRPRDRAEAFF
TRBV3-1/TRBV3-2	.	TRBJ2-3	TRBD2	TGTGCCAGCAGCCCCCGACTAGCGGGGGAAAAGGAACCCACAGATACGCAGTATTTT	CASSPRLAGEKEPTDTQYF
TRBV27	.	TRBJ2-2	TRBD2	TGTGCCAGCAGTTATGCCAGGACTAGCGACACCGGGGAGCTGTTTTTT	CASSYARTSDTGELFF
TRBV9	once	TRBJ1-2	.	TGTGCCAGCAGCTCCCAGGGACTTCCCGACTTCTATGGCTACACCTTC	CASSSQGLPDFYGYTF
TRBV7-8	.	TRBJ2-7	TRBD2	TGTGCCAGCAGCTCGATGGGGACTAGCGGGGGAGTCTACGAGCAGTACTTC	CASSSMGTSGGVYEQYF
TRBV11-3	once	TRBJ2-7	.	TGTGCCAGCAGCGAAGTAAGGGGGTCCTACGAGCAGTACTTC	CASSEVRGSYEQYF
TRBV9	once	TRBJ2-3	.	TGTGCCAGCGGAATGGGGGGTTTCACAGATACGCAGTATTTT	CASGMGGFTDTQYF
TRBV3-1/TRBV3-2	.	TRBJ2-1	.	TGTGCCAGCAGCCAAGCCGGGAATGAGCAGTTCTTC	CASSQAGNEQFF
TRBV28	.	TRBJ2-1	TRBD2	TGTGCCAGCAGCAAGACTAGCGCTCAGTTCTTC	CASSKTSAQFF
TRBV28	.	TRBJ1-2	TRBD1	TGTGCCAGCAGTCATCCGGCTCAGACAGGGGGCGAGTATTTGTACTATGGCTACACCTTC	CASSHPAQTGGEYLYYGYTF
TRBV19	.	TRBJ2-7	.	TGTGCCAGTAGTCCCCGGCGGGCCTACGAGCAGTACTTC	CASSPRRAYEQYF
TRBV7-9	few	TRBJ1-1	.	TGTGCCAGCAGTACTAAGGTGAACACTGAAGCTTTCTTT	CASSTKVNTEAFF
TRBV4-3	.	TRBJ2-2	.	TGCGCCAGCAGCCAAGATTCGGGGGACCCCTTGTGGACCGGGGAGCTGTTTTTT	CASSQDSGDPLWTGELFF
TRBV7-8	.	TRBJ2-1	TRBD2	TGTGCCAGCAGCTTAGTGACTAGCTGGTCCTACAATGAGCAGTTCTTC	CASSLVTSWSYNEQFF
TRBV18	.	TRBJ1-3	TRBD1	TGTGCCAGCTCACGGGACAGCAGCTCTGGAAACACCATATATTTT	CASSRDSSSGNTIYF
TRBV29-1	.	TRBJ1-1	.	TGCAGCACGGGCTCAGGGATTATGAACACTGAAGCTTTCTTT	CSTGSGIMNTEAFF
TRBV4-1	.	TRBJ1-1	.	TGCGCCAGCAGCCCCCAGGAAAGGAACACTGAAGCTTTCTTT	CASSPQERNTEAFF
TRBV10-3	.	TRBJ1-6	.	TGTGCCATCAGTGGGGGTAGTTTCAGGGATTCACCCCTCCACTTT	CAISGGSFRDSPLHF
TRBV7-3	once	TRBJ1-3	.	TGTGCCAGCAGCTTAGGGGTCACAGGAGACTCTGGAAACACCATATATTTT	CASSLGVTGDSGNTIYF
TRBV9	.	TRBJ2-1	.	TGTGCCAGCAGCGTATCCCCAAGCAATTACAATGAGCAGTTCTTC	CASSVSPSNYNEQFF
TRBV2	.	TRBJ2-3	.	TGTGCCAGCGGGGGCCGTACAGATACGCAGTATTTT	CASGGRTDTQYF
TRBV4-3	few	TRBJ2-2	TRBD2	TGCGCCAGCAGCCAAGACCCCGGGGGGGCTTCCATTCGACATAACACCGGGGAGCTGTTTTTT	CASSQDPGGASIRHNTGELFF
TRBV7-8	.	TRBJ2-3	.	TGTGCCAGCAGCCGAGCAGGGGCCTCAGATCCCACAGATACGCAGTATTTT	CASSRAGASDPTDTQYF
TRBV3-1/TRBV3-2	.	TRBJ1-1	TRBD1	TGTGCCAGCAGACAAACCGGGACAGGGATCCCTGAAGCTTTCTTT	CASRQTGTGIPEAFF
TRBV6-6	.	TRBJ2-4	.	TGTGCCAGCAGTACCTGGAGGCTTGGGAACATTCAGTACTTC	CASSTWRLGNIQYF
TRBV28	.	TRBJ1-6	TRBD1	TGTGCCAGCAGTTTTCGGGACAGGGACTATTCACCCCTCCACTTT	CASSFRDRDYSPLHF
TRBV6-4	.	TRBJ1-1	.	TGTGCCAGCAACAGGGTGAACACTGAAGCTTTCTTT	CASNRVNTEAFF
TRBV4-1	once	TRBJ1-1	.	TGCGCCAGCAGCCAAGTAGAGCAGGGGTGGAACACTGAAGCTTTCTTT	CASSQVEQGWNTEAFF
TRBV7-3	.	TRBJ2-7	.	TGTGCCAGCAGCCGAGGAGGGGGCGGCCCAAGCTCCTACGAGCAGTACTTC	CASSRGGGGPSSYEQYF
TRBV7-9	.	TRBJ1-1	.	TGTGCCAGCAGCCCGGGAGGTGTCGGCACTGAAGCTTTCTTT	CASSPGGVGTEAFF
TRBV5-6	once	TRBJ1-2	TRBD1	TGTGCCAGCAGCCCGGGCGGGACAGGGGCTTATGGCTACACCTTC	CASSPGGTGAYGYTF
TRBV21-1	.	TRBJ2-2	.	TGTGCCAGCAGCAAAGCGCTTTTAGACAGCTTAGAAACCGGGGAGCTGTTTTTT	CASSKALLDSLETGELFF
TRBV7-9	.	TRBJ1-2	TRBD1	TGTGCCAGCAGCCCACGACAGGGCTTC	CASSPRQGF
TRBV24-1	once	TRBJ2-2	TRBD1	TGTGCCACGGGGGACAGGAACACCGGGGAGCTGTTTTTT	CATGDRNTGELFF
TRBV3-1/TRBV3-2	.	TRBJ2-4	TRBD2	TGTGCCAGCAGTCGGGGGGAACAGCCCATTCAGTACTTC	CASSRGEQPIQYF
TRBV23-1	.	TRBJ1-5	TRBD1	TGCGCCAGCAGTCGCCCGGACAGGGTGAGCAATCAGCCCCAGCATTTT	CASSRPDRVSNQPQHF
TRBV11-3	.	TRBJ2-7	.	TGTGCCAGCAGCTTATATACCAGGCCTGACGAGCAGTACTTC	CASSLYTRPDEQYF
TRBV6-5	.	TRBJ1-2	.	TGTGCCAGCAGGATCCAAAGAGACTATGGCTACACCTTC	CASRIQRDYGYTF
TRBV12-5	.	TRBJ1-4	TRBD1	TGTGCTAGTGGTTTATGGTCAGGGGGCGGTGAAAAACTGTTTTTT	CASGLWSGGGEKLFF
TRBV4-1	.	TRBJ1-1	.	TGCGCCAGCAGCCAAGCGGGTAACACTGAAGCTTTCTTT	CASSQAGNTEAFF
TRBV15	many	TRBJ2-2	.	TGTGCCACCAGCAGAGATCGGGCAGGGCCAGGCGGCGGGGAGCTGTTTTTT	CATSRDRAGPGGGELFF
TRBV27	.	TRBJ1-4	.	TGTGCCAGCAGTTTATTAAACAGGAAACTGTTTTTT	CASSLLNRKLFF